This TCR beta chain derives from a study of blood T cells in healthy people across ages. PCR was performed a second time for 7 to 11 cycles using a sample-barcoded 5' primer and a J-beta primer mix. Each of the samples gave a minimum of 3 million paired-end reads that contained CDR3. In TCRdb, the 5' RACE reads were re-called with MiXCR into one record per CDR3 protein. The profile shows 1.5 million to 2 million distinct CDR3 sequences, 25% to 30% of them singletons. This clonotype was observed a few times. The sample taken for sequencing was blood. The TCR was taken from a woman aged 25 to 39 in good health.

CDR3 DNA sequence: TGCAGTGCTAGAGATGGGAGGAGCCCAGGGTACAATGAGCAGTTCTTC. Its protein product is CSARDGRSPGYNEQFF. J is TRBJ2-1 and V is TRBV20-1, with a possible D match to TRBD2 (6 bases). Trimming removed 0 bases at V and 4 bases at J, with 16 bases between. Germline loops: CDR1 DFQATT, CDR2 SNEGSKA (reference sequence). CDR3 length equals 16 residues.